Following are 3 T cell receptor beta chains from one sample sequenced in a study of a mutant IDH1 vaccine in newly diagnosed glioma. For these receptors, no antigen is known. The time point is: week 5, during vaccination. A 20-mer mutant IDH1 peptide at 300 ug was injected subcutaneously with topical imiquimod. The repertoire was sequenced with immunoSEQ multiplex PCR; TCRdb's copy has only in-frame clones and lacks some. Of 30,000 to 35,000 clones in the sample, 50% to 60% were seen once. Sequenced material: PBMCs, taken from a glioma patient whose treatment included an IDH1 peptide vaccine. These receptors were taken from a young woman with glioma.

This clone was observed a handful of times. The chain links TRBV20-1 to TRBJ1-2; no definite D call. Per the germline V gene, CDR1 is DFQATT and CDR2 is SNEGSKA (reference sequence). V dropped 5 bases and J dropped 8 bases, with 12 bases sitting between them. The CDR3 totals 11 residues. The CDR3 protein is CSALGLKGYTF. The CDR3 DNA is TGCAGTGCTCTAGGCCTTAAGGGCTACACCTTC.

The V call is TRBV29-1, the J call TRBJ2-5; 8 bases match TRBD2. V lost 7 bases to trimming and J lost 11 bases; unmatched junction nucleotides: 12. The CDR3 has 12 amino acids. The germline gives CDR1 SQVTM, CDR2 ANQGSEA. This chain's CDR3 is CSAGGGPQEQYF. CDR3 coding DNA: TGCAGCGCCGGGGGGGGGCCCCAGGAGCAGTACTTC. Full variable domain (outside the CDR3, taken from reference TRBV29-1 and TRBJ2-5): SAVISQKPSRDICQRGTSLTIQCQVDSQVTMMFWYRQQPGQSLTLIATANQGSEATYESGFVIDKFPISRPNLTFSTLTVSNMSPEDSSIYLCSAGGGPQEQYFGPGTRLLVL.

This rearrangement joins TRBV11-3 to TRBJ2-6; TRBD1 matches at 7 bases. The V and J ends lost 3 bases and 0 bases, in that order; junction bases with no gene match: 5. From germline, CDR1 is SGHNT and CDR2 YENEEA. The CDR3 contains 17 residues. CDR3 DNA sequence: TGTGCCAGCAGCTTCCGACAGGGCCGCTCTGGGGCCAACGTCCTGACTTTC. Translating it yields CASSFRQGRSGANVLTF.